One sample yielded the 19 T cell receptor beta chains listed below, sequenced in a study of OX40 agonist ivuxolimab in advanced cancers. Sequenced by immunoSEQ multiplex PCR; TCRdb stores in-frame clones only, minus some. Counted here are about 80,000 clones, about nine tenths occurring once; the ten biggest clones make up over 0.15%. Source: CD4+ or CD8+ T cells sorted from blood, taken in a trial of the OX40 agonist ivuxolimab. These receptors came from an adult with an advanced solid tumor such as melanoma, head and neck, liver or kidney cancer.

In its sample, this clone was seen once. The chain joins TRBV11-1 to TRBJ2-5; possibly TRBD2 for D (6 bases). Germline V gene data show CDR1 as SGHAT and CDR2 as FQDESV (reference sequence). The CDR3 covers 15 residues. Deletions cut 1 base from V and 5 bases from J, with 14 bases between. CDR3 sequence: CASSLGRPGGETQYF. The CDR3 DNA reads as TGTGCCAGCAGCTTAGGAAGGCCAGGAGGGGAGACCCAGTACTTC.

The rearrangement joins TRBV18 to TRBJ1-2; D is uncertain. Germline V gives CDR1 KGHSH, CDR2 LQKENI. The length of the CDR3 is 13 residues. V lost 4 bases, J lost 6 bases, and 12 bases lay in between. The CDR3 DNA is TGTGCCAGCTCACTAACAGAGAATAATGGCTACACCTTC. Translating gives CASSLTENNGYTF. The whole variable domain, filled in from reference TRBV18 and TRBJ1-2, reads NAGVMQNPRHLVRRRGQEARLRCSPMKGHSHVYWYRQLPEEGLKFMVYLQKENIIDESGMPKERFSAEFPKEGPSILRIQQVVRGDSAAYFCASSLTENNGYTFGSGTRLTVV.

V and J are TRBV9 and TRBJ1-1; D unclear. The CDR3 sequence is 13 residues long. V shed 0 bases and J shed 1 base, with 4 bases lying between them. In germline, CDR1 is SGDLS, CDR2 YYNGEE. CDR3 residues: CASSVEENTEAFF. The CDR3 DNA follows: TGTGCCAGCAGCGTAGAGGAGAACACTGAAGCTTTCTTT. The variable domain in full, completed from reference TRBV9 and TRBJ1-1, reads DSGVTQTPKHLITATGQRVTLRCSPRSGDLSVYWYQQSLDQGLQFLIQYYNGEERAKGNILERFSAQQFPDLHSELNLSSLELGDSALYFCASSVEENTEAFFGQGTRLTVV.

The V call is TRBV28, the J call TRBJ2-7; no reliable D call. CDR3 length equals 12 residues. Germline V lookup: CDR1 MDHEN, CDR2 SYDVKM. The V end lost 4 bases, the J end lost 4 bases, and 8 bases lay between the germline ends. The CDR3 spells CASSSDTYEQYF. CDR3 sequence (DNA): TGTGCCAGCAGTTCTGACACATACGAGCAGTACTTC.

A single count supports this clone. The genes are TRBV19 and TRBJ1-2; possibly TRBD1 for D (5 bases). The germline gives CDR1 LNHDA, CDR2 SQIVND (reference sequence). The CDR3 runs 14 residues. V lost 3 bases to trimming and J lost 2 bases, with 10 bases between them. The CDR3 sequence is CASSMGERNYGYTF. The CDR3 coding sequence is TGTGCCAGTAGTATGGGGGAGAGGAACTATGGCTACACCTTC.

The chain combines TRBV6-5 with TRBJ1-1; no firm D call. V was cut by 2 bases and J by 5 bases, with 18 bases left in between. There are 16 residues in the CDR3. Germline CDR1 MNHEY, CDR2 SVGAGI. The CDR3 here is CASSYTNIWGGTEAFF. In nucleotides, the CDR3 is TGTGCCAGCAGTTACACAAATATTTGGGGTGGGACTGAAGCTTTCTTT.

The rearrangement joins TRBV4-2 to TRBJ1-5; D is unclear. Trimming removed 0 bases at V and 7 bases at J, with 10 bases between. CDR3 length equals 14 residues. Germline V gene data show CDR1 as LGHNA and CDR2 as YNFKEQ. CDR3 DNA sequence: TGTGCCAGCAGCCAAGACGTCCCGGGCCAGCCCCAGCATTTT. This gives the protein CASSQDVPGQPQHF.

The chain joins TRBV9 to TRBJ1-4, with TRBD1 as a possible D gene (6 bases). V was clipped by 4 bases and J by 5 bases, with 15 bases between them. Germline CDR1 reads SGDLS; CDR2 reads YYNGEE. The CDR3 runs to 15 residues. The CDR3 here is CASSPHKGGNEKLFF. Written as DNA, the CDR3 is TGTGCCAGCAGCCCCCATAAGGGGGGAAATGAAAAACTGTTTTTT.

The chain is built from TRBV7-2 and TRBJ1-6, with D uncertain. From germline, CDR1 is SGHTA and CDR2 FQGNSA. Between the trimmed V and J ends, which lost 1 base and 7 bases, there was a span of 8 bases. This CDR3 comprises 14 residues. The CDR3 loop reads CASSLVTTNSPLHF. CDR3 DNA sequence: TGTGCCAGCAGCTTAGTTACAACCAATTCACCCCTCCACTTT.

The gene calls are TRBV5-1 and TRBJ1-3; D is unresolved. Germline V gives CDR1 SGHRS, CDR2 YFSETQ. The ends were cut back, 6 bases at V and 0 bases at J, with 10 bases in the middle. The length of the CDR3 is 14 residues. The CDR3: CASTFGSSGNTIYF. CDR3 bases: TGCGCCAGCACCTTCGGGAGCTCTGGAAACACCATATATTTT. Full variable domain (outside the CDR3, taken from reference TRBV5-1 and TRBJ1-3): KAGVTQTPRYLIKTRGQQVTLSCSPISGHRSVSWYQQTPGQGLQFLFEYFSETQRNKGNFPGRFSGRQFSNSRSEMNVSTLELGDSALYLCASTFGSSGNTIYFGEGSWLTVV.

This chain links TRBV6-5 with TRBJ2-7; 7 positions match TRBD1. The CDR3 covers 15 residues. Trimming cost V 0 bases and J 3 bases; bases outside gene matches: 5. Germline V gene lookup returns CDR1 MNHEY and CDR2 SVGAGI. CDR3 sequence reads: CASSYSGQGVYEQYF. The CDR3 DNA reads TGTGCCAGCAGTTACTCCGGGCAGGGGGTCTACGAGCAGTACTTC.

V is TRBV14 and J is TRBJ2-1, with 7 nucleotides matching TRBD2. This CDR3 has 15 amino acids. V lost 0 bases to trimming and J lost 7 bases; unmatched junction nucleotides: 6. Germline CDR1 SGHDN, CDR2 FVKESK. The CDR3 spells CASSQDFGGWNEQFF. CDR3 nucleotide sequence: TGTGCCAGCAGCCAAGATTTCGGGGGGTGGAATGAGCAGTTCTTC.

The chain carries TRBV9 and TRBJ2-7, with TRBD1 matching 10 bases. Germline V lookup: CDR1 SGDLS, CDR2 YYNGEE. The ends lost 1 base at V and 3 bases at J; junction bases unmatched: 4. The length of the CDR3 is 15 residues. Here the CDR3 DNA reads TGTGCCAGCAGCGTAAGGGACAGGGGAGTCTACGAGCAGTACTTC. Residues: CASSVRDRGVYEQYF.

The rearrangement links TRBV28 to TRBJ1-2; no firm D call. Germline values: CDR1 MDHEN, CDR2 SYDVKM. The CDR3 sequence is 14 residues long. V was trimmed by 2 bases and J by 7 bases, leaving 14 bases between them. The DNA for the CDR3 is TGTGCCAGCAGTTTAATCGTAGGCAGCTCTGGCTACACCTTC. Translating it yields CASSLIVGSSGYTF.

This chain connects TRBV13 to TRBJ2-1; 9 positions match TRBD1. V was pared by 5 bases and J by 3 bases, with 8 bases of the junction left unmatched. There are 16 residues in the CDR3. CDR1 is PRHDT and CDR2 is FYEKMQ in the germline V gene (reference sequence). In nucleotides, the CDR3 is TGTGCCAGCAGCCCCACAGGGGGCATCGGCTACAATGAGCAGTTCTTC. Residues: CASSPTGGIGYNEQFF.

This clone has only one observation. V and J are TRBV30 and TRBJ1-4; no clear D gene. The V and J ends lost 3 bases and 11 bases respectively, with 10 bases between them. The V gene's germline CDR1 is GTSNPN and CDR2 SVGIG (reference sequence). This CDR3 has 11 amino acids. The CDR3 spells CAWRSGPKLFF. CDR3 bases: TGTGCCTGGAGGTCGGGCCCTAAACTGTTTTTT. The entire variable domain, with the rest obtained from reference TRBV30 and TRBJ1-4, is as follows: SQTIHQWPATLVQPVGSPLSLECTVEGTSNPNLYWYRQAAGRGLQLLFYSVGIGQISSEVPQNLSASRPQDRQFILSSKKLLLSDSGFYLCAWRSGPKLFFGSGTQLSVL.

This sequence joins TRBV28 and TRBJ2-2, with D possibly matching TRBD2 (6 bases). The CDR3 is 16 residues long. Germline CDR1 is MDHEN and CDR2 is SYDVKM. The V end lost 2 bases, the J end lost 1 base, and 11 bases lay between the germline ends. The CDR3 reads CASSLSGSGNTGELFF. The CDR3 DNA follows: TGTGCCAGCAGTTTAAGTGGTAGCGGGAACACCGGGGAGCTGTTTTTT.

The chain is built from TRBV6-1 and TRBJ2-5; D might be TRBD2 (5 bases). CDR1 and CDR2 from the germline V gene are MNHNS and SASEGT. With 4 bases removed from V and 5 bases from J, the gap between germline ends came to 20 bases. The CDR3 is made up of 16 amino acids. The CDR3 coding sequence is TGTGCCAGCAGTGCCGAGGGTTTGTTTGGAACGGAGACCCAGTACTTC. Amino acids: CASSAEGLFGTETQYF.

The chain employs TRBV6-6 and TRBJ1-1; possible D gene TRBD1, 6 bases. The V end was cut by 5 bases, the J end by 1 base, with 11 bases between. The CDR3 is 14 residues long. Germline V gives CDR1 MNHNY, CDR2 SVGAGI (reference sequence). CDR3 protein: CASSRGAANTEAFF. The CDR3 DNA is TGTGCCAGCAGTCGGGGGGCCGCGAACACTGAAGCTTTCTTT.